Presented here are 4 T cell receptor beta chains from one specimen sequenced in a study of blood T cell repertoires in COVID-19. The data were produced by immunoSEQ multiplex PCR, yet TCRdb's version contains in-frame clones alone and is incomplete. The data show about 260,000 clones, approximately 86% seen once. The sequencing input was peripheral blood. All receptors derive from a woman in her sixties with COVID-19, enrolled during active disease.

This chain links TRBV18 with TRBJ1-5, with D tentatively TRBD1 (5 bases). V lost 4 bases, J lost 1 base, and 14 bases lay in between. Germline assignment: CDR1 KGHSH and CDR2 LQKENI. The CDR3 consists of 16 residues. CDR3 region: CASSHRQIRSNQPQHF. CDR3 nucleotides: TGTGCCAGCTCACACCGACAGATTAGGAGCAATCAGCCCCAGCATTTT.

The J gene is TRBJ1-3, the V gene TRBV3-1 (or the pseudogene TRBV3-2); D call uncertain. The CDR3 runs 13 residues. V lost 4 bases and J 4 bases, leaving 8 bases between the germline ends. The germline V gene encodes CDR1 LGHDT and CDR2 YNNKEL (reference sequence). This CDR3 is CASSPQVGNTIYF. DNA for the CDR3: TGTGCCAGCAGCCCGCAGGTCGGAAACACCATATATTTT.

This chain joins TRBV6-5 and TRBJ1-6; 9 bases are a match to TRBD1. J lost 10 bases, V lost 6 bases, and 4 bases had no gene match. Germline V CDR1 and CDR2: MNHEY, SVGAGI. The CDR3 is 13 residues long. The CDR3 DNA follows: TGTGCCAGCAGGCGGACAGGGGAATCACCCCTCCACTTT. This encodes CASRRTGESPLHF.

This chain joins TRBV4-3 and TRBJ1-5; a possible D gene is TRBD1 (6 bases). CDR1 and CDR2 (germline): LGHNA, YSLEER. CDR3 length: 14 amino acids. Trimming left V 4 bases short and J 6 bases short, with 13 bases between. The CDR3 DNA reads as TGCGCCAGCAGCCCCGAGATACAGGGTCAGCCCCAGCATTTT. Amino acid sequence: CASSPEIQGQPQHF.